Listed below are T cell receptor beta chains from one sample, sequenced in a study of human T cells and chemical hapten exposure. TCRdb reprocessed the RACE reads via MiXCR and lists one record per CDR3 protein. The sample includes roughly 380,000 distinct CDR3 sequences, 4% to 6% of them seen just once. The sequenced sample was whole blood, obtained in connection with sensitization to the hapten diphenylcyclopropenone (DPC). All receptors derive from a woman aged 45-65 years with alopecia areata. Some clones in this sample may be carry-over from other donors' samples. Both conserved end residues are part of each CDR3. Each record gives: clone size, D gene, V gene, J gene, CDR3 protein, CDR3 DNA. The D gene is left open where the match is weak. The size field is filled for only some rows; it gives once, few, many or a size class.

few	NA	TRBV6-6	TRBJ1-6	CASSSATSDSSPLHF	TGTGCCAGCAGTTCAGCTACCTCCGACAGTTCACCCCTCCACTTT
many	NA	TRBV7-8	TRBJ2-5	CASSLGADTVLETQYF	TGTGCCAGCAGCTTAGGAGCCGACACCGTTTTAGAGACCCAGTACTTC
NA	NA	TRBV2	TRBJ2-5	CASNALRTQYF	TGTGCCAGCAATGCGCTGCGGACCCAGTACTTC
many	NA	TRBV6-1	TRBJ1-5	CASSQMTVQPQHF	TGTGCCAGCAGTCAGATGACAGTTCAGCCCCAGCATTTT
many	NA	TRBV4-1	TRBJ2-7	CASSPQLVREQYF	TGCGCCAGCAGCCCCCAACTAGTGCGTGAGCAGTACTTC
few	NA	TRBV6-6	TRBJ1-1	CATYSRSTEAFF	TGTGCCACCTACAGTCGTAGCACTGAAGCTTTCTTT
NA	TRBD2	TRBV4-2	TRBJ2-3	CASSQSSSGSTDTQYF	TGTGCCAGCAGCCAGTCCTCTAGCGGGAGTACAGATACGCAGTATTTT
many	NA	TRBV3-1	TRBJ2-2	CASSQESTTGELFF	TGTGCCAGCAGCCAAGAATCCACCACCGGGGAGCTGTTTTTT
many	NA	TRBV4-2	TRBJ1-1	CASSQGLGTEAFF	TGTGCCAGCAGCCAAGGGTTGGGGACTGAAGCTTTCTTT
NA	NA	TRBV2	TRBJ2-1	CASPSGLSINNEQFF	TGTGCCAGCCCAAGCGGACTTTCTATCAACAATGAGCAGTTCTTC
NA	NA	TRBV4-1	TRBJ1-4	CASSQDPGQATSSEKLFF	TGCGCCAGCAGCCAAGATCCAGGCCAAGCAACCTCTAGTGAAAAACTGTTTTTT
NA	NA	TRBV6-5	TRBJ1-6	CASSSRGPRGSSPLHF	TGTGCCAGCAGTTCCCGGGGACCCCGAGGGAGTTCACCCCTCCACTTT
NA	NA	TRBV11-3	TRBJ1-3	CASSSGRSSGNTIYF	TGTGCCAGCAGCTCTGGACGGTCCTCTGGAAACACCATATATTTT
many	NA	TRBV6-2/TRBV6-3	TRBJ1-5	CASSYRRGMWPQHF	TGTGCCAGCAGTTACCGACGGGGAATGTGGCCCCAGCATTTT
many	NA	TRBV5-6	TRBJ1-2	CASSLFQGLNYGYTF	TGTGCCAGCAGCTTGTTCCAGGGCCTTAACTATGGCTACACCTTC
NA	TRBD2	TRBV12-3/TRBV12-4	TRBJ2-5	CASSSAGTKETQYF	TGTGCCAGCAGTTCCGCCGGGACTAAAGAGACCCAGTACTTC
many	NA	TRBV4-2	TRBJ2-7	CASGQNYEQYF	TGTGCCAGCGGCCAGAACTACGAGCAGTACTTC
many	NA	TRBV6-2/TRBV6-3	TRBJ2-7	CASSYHGAYEQYF	TGTGCCAGCAGTTACCATGGCGCCTACGAGCAGTACTTC
NA	TRBD1	TRBV12-3/TRBV12-4	TRBJ2-3	CASSLQGAADTQYF	TGTGCCAGCAGCCTACAGGGGGCGGCAGATACGCAGTATTTT
many	NA	TRBV9	TRBJ2-5	CASSVGVGAETQYF	TGTGCCAGCAGCGTAGGCGTGGGGGCGGAGACCCAGTACTTC